This section outlines one TCR beta chain sequence together with its context. The data are from a study of blood T cell repertoires in COVID-19. Study-wide context: The origin of the acute and convalescent COVID-19 samples was the United States, Italy and Spain. Sources were T cells, B-cell-depleted T cells, or PBMCs; the material itself was cDNA or gDNA.

Per the original methods: Amplifying reference gene primers gave estimates of nucleated cell counts. The table came from immunoSEQ multiplex PCR; TCRdb's copy has only in-frame clones and leaves some out. The V and J calls and clone size come from that table; D and trimming were worked out from the DNA. Of approximately 130,000 clones listed, around four fifths are singletons. This CDR3 contains 13 residues. V trimming: 4 bases; J trimming: 4 bases; junction bases outside the gene matches: 1. Per the germline V gene, CDR1 is MDHEN and CDR2 is SYDVKM. Sequencing input: peripheral blood. The source is a man aged 80 or over with acute or convalescent COVID-19. The rearrangement uses TRBV28 and TRBJ1-1, with 9 nucleotides matching TRBD1. As DNA, the CDR3 is TGTGCCAGCAGTTCGGACAGGGGCACTGAAGCTTTCTTT. The encoded protein is CASSSDRGTEAFF.